Following are 5 T cell receptor beta chains from one sample sequenced in a study of blood T cell repertoires in COVID-19. Data came from immunoSEQ multiplex PCR; TCRdb stores just in-frame clones and leaves some out. The sample carries a few hundred thousand clones, roughly four fifths recorded once. The sequencing input was peripheral blood. The source of these receptors is a human donor with acute or convalescent COVID-19. The donor label of this sample is uncertain.

The CDR3 DNA reads as TGTGCCAGCAGTTCCCCCGAGGGCAGAAATCAGCCCCAGCATTTT. Translation: CASSSPEGRNQPQHF. This chain joins TRBV28 and TRBJ1-5; D is unclear. The CDR3 is made up of 15 amino acids. Germline CDR1 MDHEN, CDR2 SYDVKM. V lost 4 bases and J lost 4, with 14 bases in between.

The chain recombines TRBV27 with TRBJ2-7, with 9 nucleotides matching TRBD1. Germline trimming cut 5 bases from V and 2 bases from J; bases unmatched to any gene: 7. CDR3 size: 15 residues. The germline CDR1 and CDR2 sequences are MNHEY and SMNVEV (reference sequence). For the CDR3, the DNA is TGTGCCAGCAGTCTCGGGGGGACAGGGCCCTACGAGCAGTACTTC. As protein: CASSLGGTGPYEQYF.

This chain links TRBV5-6 with TRBJ1-3, with 11 bases identical to TRBD1. V lost 3 bases, J lost 6 bases, and 5 bases stayed unmatched. CDR1 is SGHDT and CDR2 is YYEEEE in the germline V gene. CDR3 length equals 15 residues. CDR3 nucleotide sequence: TGTGCCAGCAGCTCGCCGGGACAGGGGGTAAACACCATATATTTT. It yields the protein CASSSPGQGVNTIYF.

The V gene is TRBV4-2, the J gene TRBJ2-1; 8 bases line up with TRBD2. This CDR3 spans 14 amino acids. V trimming: 0 bases; J trimming: 9 bases; junction bases outside the gene matches: 4. Per the germline V gene, CDR1 is LGHNA and CDR2 is YNFKEQ. For the CDR3, the DNA is TGTGCCAGCAGCCAAGAAACTAGCGGCCTTGAGCAGTTCTTC. Translation gives CASSQETSGLEQFF.

The rearrangement uses TRBV28 and TRBJ1-6, with D hard to call. V dropped 3 bases and J dropped 10 bases, with 13 bases sitting between them. Germline-derived CDR1 and CDR2 are MDHEN and SYDVKM. This CDR3 has 14 residues. CDR3 DNA: TGTGCCAGCAGTTTCTCCGGGAGTATGTCACCCCTCCACTTT. Protein product: CASSFSGSMSPLHF.